By share of the sample, the clone carrying this T cell receptor (beta chain) is medium-sized (0.01 to 0.1%). This sample stems from a study of spatial heterogeneity in lung cancer. From the 5' RACE reads, TCRdb called clonotypes with MiXCR, one entry per CDR3 protein. The table lists more than 20,000 distinct CDR3 sequences, around 13% of them singletons. Documented time point: sample taken at primary tumor resection. TCRs were sequenced from unsorted whole RNA of tumor, nontumor lung or PBMC. Samples were obtained from about 72 donors, all untreated early-stage non-small cell lung cancer patients. Sequences were derived from PBMCs, sampled at surgery. The TCR comes from a female donor with early-stage non-small cell lung cancer.

CDR3 DNA sequence: TGTGCCAGTACCCCGAGGATGTTATCTGGGGCCAACGTCCTGACTTTC. Its translation: CASTPRMLSGANVLTF. The chain combines TRBV19 with TRBJ2-6; no clear D. The V gene lost 7 bases and the J gene lost 1 base, with 14 bases spanning the gap. This CDR3 has 16 residues. CDR1 and CDR2 (germline): LNHDA, SQIVND (reference sequence).